These 18 T cell receptor beta chains were all obtained from the same sample, sequenced in a study of blood T cell repertoires in COVID-19. This table comes from immunoSEQ multiplex PCR, and its TCRdb copy is limited to in-frame clones, with some not included. The sample consists of roughly 160,000 clones, 85% of them appearing once. Sequences were obtained from peripheral blood. Receptors originate from a woman older than 75 with COVID-19, enrolled during active disease.

The chain couples TRBV6-4 to TRBJ1-5, with D hard to call. This CDR3 region has 13 residues. Germline CDR1 is MRHNA and CDR2 is SNTAGT. V lost 5 bases, J lost 6 bases, and 11 bases lay in between. CDR3 protein: CASSQNSGQPQHF. The CDR3 region has the DNA TGTGCCAGCAGTCAAAACAGCGGTCAGCCCCAGCATTTT.

This chain connects TRBV7-9 to TRBJ2-5; D call uncertain. The CDR3 runs 14 residues. V was cut by 4 bases and J by 1 base, with 10 bases left in between. Germline CDR1 is SEHNR and CDR2 is FQNEAQ (reference sequence). The CDR3 nucleotides read TGTGCCAGCAGCTCCTTCGGAGTCCAAGAGACCCAGTACTTC. Protein sequence: CASSSFGVQETQYF.

The chain is built from TRBV10-3 and TRBJ2-7, with TRBD2 matching over 8 bases. Germline CDR1 and CDR2: ENHRY and SYGVKD. There are 13 residues in the CDR3. The V gene end was trimmed by 5 bases and the J gene end by 4 bases; junction bases not matched to a gene: 4. The CDR3 region is CAISSGGTYEQYF. In nucleotides, the CDR3 is TGTGCCATCAGTTCGGGAGGGACTTACGAGCAGTACTTC.

This clone occurred once. This chain connects TRBV6-5 to TRBJ2-7; 8 nucleotides line up with TRBD1. Germline lookup yields CDR1 MNHEY and CDR2 SVGAGI. The CDR3 has 14 amino acids. V trimming: 4 bases; J trimming: 2 bases; junction bases outside the gene matches: 4. CDR3 sequence: CASSSTGGPYEQYF. The CDR3 bases are TGTGCCAGCAGTTCTACAGGGGGGCCCTACGAGCAGTACTTC.

This sequence joins TRBV5-4 and TRBJ2-7; TRBD2 aligns across 14 bases. The CDR3 length is 16 residues. The germline V gene encodes CDR1 SGHNT and CDR2 YYREEE (reference sequence). The trim removed 3 bases at V and 1 base at J, leaving 3 bases unmatched. Here the CDR3 reads CASSWGLAGESYEQYF. For the CDR3, the DNA is TGTGCCAGCAGCTGGGGACTAGCGGGGGAGTCCTACGAGCAGTACTTC.

This clone came up a few times. CDR3 residues: CASSLVGGGETQYF. DNA of the CDR3: TGTGCCAGCAGCCTGGTTGGGGGGGGCGAGACCCAGTACTTC. The chain is built from TRBV5-6 and TRBJ2-5, with D possibly being TRBD2 (7 bases). The CDR3 consists of 14 residues. V lost 4 bases, J lost 5 bases, and 15 bases lay in between. Germline V lookup: CDR1 SGHDT, CDR2 YYEEEE.

The chain recombines TRBV5-1 with TRBJ1-1; D gene ambiguous. The ends were cut back, 4 bases at V and 0 bases at J, with 16 bases in the middle. CDR1 and CDR2 (germline): SGHRS, YFSETQ. The CDR3 has 16 amino acids. CDR3 coding DNA: TGCGCCAGCAGCCCCGGGGTGGCCCCCATGAACACTGAAGCTTTCTTT. Protein sequence: CASSPGVAPMNTEAFF. Supplemented by reference TRBV5-1 and TRBJ1-1, the full variable domain reads KAGVTQTPRYLIKTRGQQVTLSCSPISGHRSVSWYQQTPGQGLQFLFEYFSETQRNKGNFPGRFSGRQFSNSRSEMNVSTLELGDSALYLCASSPGVAPMNTEAFFGQGTRLTVV.

CDR3 nucleotides: TGCGCCAGCCGTACAGCGGGAGGCTACGAGCAGTACTTC. It yields the protein CASRTAGGYEQYF. The gene calls are TRBV5-1 and TRBJ2-7; 9 bases align to TRBD2. The germline V gene encodes CDR1 SGHRS and CDR2 YFSETQ. The junction had 5 bases not matched to a gene; V was cut back by 7 bases and J by 3 bases. CDR3 size: 13 residues.

CDR3 sequence: CASSRRGAEGNYGYTF. The CDR3 region has the DNA TGTGCCAGCAGCCGCCGGGGGGCCGAGGGTAACTATGGCTACACCTTC. The gene calls are TRBV3-1 (or the pseudogene TRBV3-2) and TRBJ1-2; D possibly corresponds to TRBD1 (6 bases). CDR3 size: 16 residues. CDR1 and CDR2 from the germline V gene are LGHDT and YNNKEL (reference sequence). V was cut by 4 bases and J by 1 base, with 16 bases left in between.

In this sample, this clone turned up a few times. The chain carries TRBV7-2 and TRBJ1-4; D call uncertain. Germline assignment: CDR1 SGHTA and CDR2 FQGNSA. CDR3 length equals 15 residues. The germline V and J ends were trimmed by 4 bases and 8 bases, with 17 bases remaining between them. The CDR3 coding sequence is TGTGCCAGCAGCTCCCGGGGAGGAAGAGGGGAAAAACTGTTTTTT. Translating it yields CASSSRGGRGEKLFF.

This clone has only one observation. The chain employs TRBV27 and TRBJ2-6; 9 bases fit TRBD1. The CDR3 sequence is 17 residues long. V lost 5 bases to trimming and J lost 2 bases; unmatched junction nucleotides: 7. CDR1 is MNHEY and CDR2 is SMNVEV in the germline V gene (reference sequence). The CDR3 loop reads CASSATGGVTGANVLTF. In DNA, the CDR3 is TGTGCCAGCAGTGCGACAGGGGGTGTCACTGGGGCCAACGTCCTGACTTTC.

The V call is TRBV11-2, the J call TRBJ1-2; 12 nucleotides match TRBD1. Trimming took 3 bases from V and 6 from J; bases not matched to a gene: 5. Germline CDR1 is SGHAT and CDR2 is FQNNGV. The CDR3 covers 15 residues. The CDR3 is CASSFRDRGRDGYTF. The CDR3 DNA is TGTGCCAGCAGCTTCCGGGACAGGGGGCGCGATGGCTACACCTTC.

The chain recombines TRBV24-1 with TRBJ2-2; D remains ambiguous. V shed 7 bases and J shed 0 bases, with 14 bases lying between them. CDR3 length: 16 amino acids. Germline V gene data show CDR1 as KGHDR and CDR2 as SFDVKD. This CDR3 reads CATSSLGAPNTGELFF. CDR3 coding DNA: TGTGCCACCAGCTCATTGGGCGCCCCGAACACCGGGGAGCTGTTTTTT.

This clone was observed a handful of times. The chain is built from TRBV6-5 and TRBJ1-4, with a weak D call TRBD1 (5 bases). V was pared by 11 bases and J by 6 bases, with 16 bases between. Per the germline V gene, CDR1 is MNHEY and CDR2 is SVGAGI. This CDR3 spans 13 amino acids. This CDR3 reads CAARRQTYEKLFF. In DNA, the CDR3 is TGTGCCGCCCGAAGACAGACATATGAAAAACTGTTTTTT.

This sequence joins TRBV27 and TRBJ1-6; 8 positions match TRBD1. The CDR3 totals 16 residues. V dropped 6 bases and J dropped 5; count of bases not matched to a gene: 9. Germline CDR1 is MNHEY and CDR2 is SMNVEV (reference sequence). Here the CDR3 DNA reads TGTGCCAGCAGCTTGTCCGGGACAGGAAATAATTCACCCCTCCACTTT. It yields the protein CASSLSGTGNNSPLHF.

This clone has a handful of counts. This chain connects TRBV3-1 (or the pseudogene TRBV3-2) to TRBJ1-2; no reliable D call. The CDR3 extends over 13 amino acids. V gave up 1 base and J gave up 4 bases, with 7 bases separating them. The germline V gene has CDR1 LGHDT and CDR2 YNNKEL (reference sequence). CDR3 protein: CASSQVTSYGYTF. In DNA form, the CDR3 reads TGTGCCAGCAGCCAAGTCACCAGCTATGGCTACACCTTC.

The chain recombines TRBV9 with TRBJ1-4, with TRBD1 identical over 9 bases. Germline V gene lookup returns CDR1 SGDLS and CDR2 YYNGEE. This CDR3 has 16 residues. V shed 4 bases, J shed 5 bases, and the junction held 9 bases outside the gene matches. CDR3 amino acids: CASSPFSGTGNEKLFF. CDR3 in DNA: TGTGCCAGCAGCCCTTTCTCGGGGACAGGGAATGAAAAACTGTTTTTT.

This chain joins TRBV19 and TRBJ2-7, with 7 bases matching TRBD2. CDR3 length equals 15 residues. In germline, CDR1 is LNHDA, CDR2 SQIVND (reference sequence). V dropped 4 bases and J dropped 2; count of bases not matched to a gene: 8. The CDR3 DNA reads TGTGCCAGTAGTAGAGTAGCGGGTCAGACCTACGAGCAGTACTTC. It codes for CASSRVAGQTYEQYF.